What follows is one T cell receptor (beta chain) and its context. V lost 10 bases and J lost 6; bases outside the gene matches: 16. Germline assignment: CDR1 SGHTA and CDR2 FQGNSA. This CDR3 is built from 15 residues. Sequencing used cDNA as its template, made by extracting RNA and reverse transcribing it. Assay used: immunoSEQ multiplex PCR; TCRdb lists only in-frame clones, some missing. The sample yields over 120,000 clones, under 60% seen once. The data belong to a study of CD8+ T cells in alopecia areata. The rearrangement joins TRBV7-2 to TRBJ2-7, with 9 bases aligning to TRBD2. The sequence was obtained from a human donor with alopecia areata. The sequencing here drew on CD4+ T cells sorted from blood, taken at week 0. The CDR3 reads CATQPGTSITAEQYF. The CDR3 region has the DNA TGTGCCACTCAACCCGGGACTAGCATAACAGCCGAGCAGTACTTC.